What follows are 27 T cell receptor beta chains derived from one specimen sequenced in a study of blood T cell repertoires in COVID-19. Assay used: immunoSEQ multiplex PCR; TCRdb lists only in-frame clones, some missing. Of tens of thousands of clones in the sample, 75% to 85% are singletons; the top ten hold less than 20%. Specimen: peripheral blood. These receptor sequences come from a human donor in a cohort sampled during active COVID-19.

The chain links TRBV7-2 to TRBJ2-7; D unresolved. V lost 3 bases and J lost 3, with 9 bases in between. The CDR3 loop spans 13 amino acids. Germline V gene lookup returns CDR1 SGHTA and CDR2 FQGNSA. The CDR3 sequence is CASSFDLNYEQYF. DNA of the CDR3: TGTGCCAGCAGCTTTGACTTGAACTACGAGCAGTACTTC.

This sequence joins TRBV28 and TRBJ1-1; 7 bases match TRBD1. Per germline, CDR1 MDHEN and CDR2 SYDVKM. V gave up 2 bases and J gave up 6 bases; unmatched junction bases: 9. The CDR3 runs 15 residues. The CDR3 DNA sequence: TGTGCCAGCAGTTTAACCCGACAGGGAGGTCCTGAAGCTTTCTTT. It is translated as CASSLTRQGGPEAFF.

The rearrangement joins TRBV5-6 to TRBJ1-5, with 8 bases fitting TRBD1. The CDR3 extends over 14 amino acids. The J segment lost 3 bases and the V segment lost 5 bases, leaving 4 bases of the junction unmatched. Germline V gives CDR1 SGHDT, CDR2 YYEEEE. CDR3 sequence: CASRDRVSNQPQHF. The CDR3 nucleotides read TGTGCCAGCAGGGACAGGGTTTCCAATCAGCCCCAGCATTTT.

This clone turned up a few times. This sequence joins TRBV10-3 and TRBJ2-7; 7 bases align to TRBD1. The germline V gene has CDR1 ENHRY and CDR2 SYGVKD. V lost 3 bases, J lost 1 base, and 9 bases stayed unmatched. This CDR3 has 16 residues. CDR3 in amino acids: CAISEWGQQGSYEQYF. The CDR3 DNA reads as TGTGCCATCAGTGAATGGGGTCAACAGGGGTCCTACGAGCAGTACTTC.

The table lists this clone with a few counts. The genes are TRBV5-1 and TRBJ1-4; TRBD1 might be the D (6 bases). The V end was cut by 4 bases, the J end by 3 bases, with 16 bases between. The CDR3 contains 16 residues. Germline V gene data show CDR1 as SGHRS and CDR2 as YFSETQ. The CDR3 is CASSGRPQGANEKLFF. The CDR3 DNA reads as TGCGCCAGCAGCGGGAGACCACAGGGCGCTAATGAAAAACTGTTTTTT. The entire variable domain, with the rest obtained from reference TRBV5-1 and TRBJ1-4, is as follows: KAGVTQTPRYLIKTRGQQVTLSCSPISGHRSVSWYQQTPGQGLQFLFEYFSETQRNKGNFPGRFSGRQFSNSRSEMNVSTLELGDSALYLCASSGRPQGANEKLFFGSGTQLSVL.

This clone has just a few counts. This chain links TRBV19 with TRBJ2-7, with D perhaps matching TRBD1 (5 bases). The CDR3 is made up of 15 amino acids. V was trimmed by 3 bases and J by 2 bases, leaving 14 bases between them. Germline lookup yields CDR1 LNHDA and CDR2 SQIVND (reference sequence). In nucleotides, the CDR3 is TGTGCCAGTAGTATTGGCAGGGCTCCAACCTACGAGCAGTACTTC. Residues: CASSIGRAPTYEQYF.

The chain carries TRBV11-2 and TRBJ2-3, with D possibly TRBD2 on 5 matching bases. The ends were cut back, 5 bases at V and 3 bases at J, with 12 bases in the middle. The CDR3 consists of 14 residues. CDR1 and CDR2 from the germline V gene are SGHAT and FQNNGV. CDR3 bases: TGTGCCAGCAGCGCCGGGGTGCAGACAGATACGCAGTATTTT. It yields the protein CASSAGVQTDTQYF.

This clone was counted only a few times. In DNA, the CDR3 is TGTGCCAGCAGCGTAAACTCGGTCAATGAGCAGTTCTTC. Translated, it gives CASSVNSVNEQFF. The chain carries TRBV11-2 and TRBJ2-1; no firm D call. Germline CDR1 and CDR2: SGHAT and FQNNGV. Trimming removed 5 bases from V and 6 bases from J, with 11 bases in between. This CDR3 spans 13 amino acids.

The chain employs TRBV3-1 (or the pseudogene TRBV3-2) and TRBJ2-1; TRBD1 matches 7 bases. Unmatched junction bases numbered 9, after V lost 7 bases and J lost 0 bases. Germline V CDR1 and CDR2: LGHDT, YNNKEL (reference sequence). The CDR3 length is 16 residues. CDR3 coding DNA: TGTGCCAGCACCAGACAGGGATTGAGCTCCTACAATGAGCAGTTCTTC. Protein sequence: CASTRQGLSSYNEQFF.

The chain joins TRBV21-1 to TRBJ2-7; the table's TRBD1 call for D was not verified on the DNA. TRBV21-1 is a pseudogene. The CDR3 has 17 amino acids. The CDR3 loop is CASSKLPPGTPQYEQYF. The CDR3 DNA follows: TGTGCCAGCAGCAAACTTCCCCCCGGGACACCCCAGTACGAGCAGTACTTC.

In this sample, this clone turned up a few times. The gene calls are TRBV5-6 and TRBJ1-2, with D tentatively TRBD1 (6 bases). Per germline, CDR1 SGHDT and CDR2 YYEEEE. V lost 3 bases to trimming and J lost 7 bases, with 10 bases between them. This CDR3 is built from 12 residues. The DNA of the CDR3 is TGTGCCAGCAGCTACAGGGTTGGTGGCTACACCTTC. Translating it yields CASSYRVGGYTF.

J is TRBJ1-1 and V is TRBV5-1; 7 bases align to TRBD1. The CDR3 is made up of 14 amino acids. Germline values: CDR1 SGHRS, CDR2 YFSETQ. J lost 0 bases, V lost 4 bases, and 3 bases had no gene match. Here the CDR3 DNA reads TGCGCCAGCAGCCGTACAGGGGTGAACACTGAAGCTTTCTTT. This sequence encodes CASSRTGVNTEAFF.

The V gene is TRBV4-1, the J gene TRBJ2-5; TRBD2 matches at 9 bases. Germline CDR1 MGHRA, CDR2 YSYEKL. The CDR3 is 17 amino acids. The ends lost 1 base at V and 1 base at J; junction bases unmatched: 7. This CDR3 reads CASSQGSGREGQETQYF. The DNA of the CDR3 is TGCGCCAGCAGCCAAGGTTCTGGGCGGGAGGGCCAAGAGACCCAGTACTTC.

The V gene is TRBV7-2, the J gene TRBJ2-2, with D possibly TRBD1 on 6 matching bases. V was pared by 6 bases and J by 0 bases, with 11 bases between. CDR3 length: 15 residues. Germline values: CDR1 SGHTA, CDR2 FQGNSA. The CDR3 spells CASRPGVPNTGELFF. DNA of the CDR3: TGTGCCAGCAGGCCAGGGGTCCCGAACACCGGGGAGCTGTTTTTT.

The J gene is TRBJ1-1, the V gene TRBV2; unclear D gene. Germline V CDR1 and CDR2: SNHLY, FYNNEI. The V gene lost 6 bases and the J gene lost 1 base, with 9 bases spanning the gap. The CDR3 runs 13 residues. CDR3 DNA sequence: TGTGCCAGCAGAACAAACAGGAACACTGAAGCTTTCTTT. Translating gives CASRTNRNTEAFF. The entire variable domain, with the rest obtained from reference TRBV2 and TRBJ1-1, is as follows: EPEVTQTPSHQVTQMGQEVILRCVPISNHLYFYWYRQILGQKVEFLVSFYNNEISEKSEIFDDQFSVERPDGSNFTLKIRSTKLEDSAMYFCASRTNRNTEAFFGQGTRLTVV.

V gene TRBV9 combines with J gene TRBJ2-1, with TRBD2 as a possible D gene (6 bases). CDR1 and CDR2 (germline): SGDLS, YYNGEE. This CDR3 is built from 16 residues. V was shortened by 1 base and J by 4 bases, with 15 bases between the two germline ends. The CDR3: CASSVPPSAAYNEQFF. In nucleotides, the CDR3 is TGTGCCAGCAGCGTACCCCCTAGCGCCGCTTACAATGAGCAGTTCTTC.

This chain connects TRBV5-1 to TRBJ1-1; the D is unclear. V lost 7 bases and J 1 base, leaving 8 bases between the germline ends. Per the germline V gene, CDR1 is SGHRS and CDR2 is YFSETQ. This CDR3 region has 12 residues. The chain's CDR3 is CASSAGNTEAFF. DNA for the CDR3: TGCGCCAGCTCAGCAGGGAACACTGAAGCTTTCTTT.

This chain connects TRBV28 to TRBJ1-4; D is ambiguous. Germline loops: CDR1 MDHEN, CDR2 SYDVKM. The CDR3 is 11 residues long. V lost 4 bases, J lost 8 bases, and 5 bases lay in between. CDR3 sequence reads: CASSSVEKLFF. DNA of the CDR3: TGTGCCAGCAGTTCGGTGGAAAAACTGTTTTTT.

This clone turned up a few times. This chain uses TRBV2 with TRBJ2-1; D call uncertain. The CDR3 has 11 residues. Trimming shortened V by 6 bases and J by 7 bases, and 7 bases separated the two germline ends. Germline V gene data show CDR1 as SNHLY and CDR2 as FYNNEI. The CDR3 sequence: CASSLLNEQFF. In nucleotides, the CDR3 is TGTGCCAGCAGCCTTCTTAATGAGCAGTTCTTC.

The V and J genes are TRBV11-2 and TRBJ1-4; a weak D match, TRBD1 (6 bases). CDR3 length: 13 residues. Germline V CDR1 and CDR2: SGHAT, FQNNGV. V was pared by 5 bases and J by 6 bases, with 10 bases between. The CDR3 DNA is TGTGCCAGCAGCCTGGGGACATATGAAAAACTGTTTTTT. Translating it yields CASSLGTYEKLFF.

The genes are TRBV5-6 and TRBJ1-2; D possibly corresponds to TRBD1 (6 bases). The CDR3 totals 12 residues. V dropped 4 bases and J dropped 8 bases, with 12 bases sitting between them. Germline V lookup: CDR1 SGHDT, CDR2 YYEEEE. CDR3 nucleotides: TGTGCCAGCAGCCTAAGGACAGCAGGCTACACCTTC. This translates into CASSLRTAGYTF.

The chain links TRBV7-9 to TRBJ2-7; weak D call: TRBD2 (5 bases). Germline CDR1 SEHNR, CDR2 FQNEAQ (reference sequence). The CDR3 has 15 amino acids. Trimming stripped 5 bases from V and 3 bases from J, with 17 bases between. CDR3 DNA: TGTGCCAGCAGCCCCCGGACTCTAGGGAGCTACGAGCAGTACTTC. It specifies CASSPRTLGSYEQYF.

CDR3 coding DNA: TGTGCCACCAGCAGAGATTTGGCGGGAGGGAGCGGGGAGCTGTTTTTT. This codes for CATSRDLAGGSGELFF. V usage is TRBV15 and J usage is TRBJ2-2; 9 positions match TRBD2. Germline V gene data show CDR1 as LNHNV and CDR2 as YYDKDF (reference sequence). The CDR3 loop spans 16 amino acids. Germline trimming cut 0 bases from V and 7 bases from J; bases unmatched to any gene: 6.

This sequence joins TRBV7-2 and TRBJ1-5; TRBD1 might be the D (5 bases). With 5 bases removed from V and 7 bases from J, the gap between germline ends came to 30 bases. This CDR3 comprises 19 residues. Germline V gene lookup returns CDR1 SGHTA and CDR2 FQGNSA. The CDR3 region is CASSQFPRGSSATIQPQHF. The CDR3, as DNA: TGTGCCAGCAGCCAATTCCCTCGGGGGTCTTCGGCAACAATACAGCCCCAGCATTTT.

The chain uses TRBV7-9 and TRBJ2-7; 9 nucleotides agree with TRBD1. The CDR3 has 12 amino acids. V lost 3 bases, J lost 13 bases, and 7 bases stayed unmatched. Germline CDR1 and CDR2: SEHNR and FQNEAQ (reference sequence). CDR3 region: CASSLGQGVCYF. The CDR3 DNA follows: TGTGCCAGCAGCTTGGGACAGGGAGTTTGTTACTTC.

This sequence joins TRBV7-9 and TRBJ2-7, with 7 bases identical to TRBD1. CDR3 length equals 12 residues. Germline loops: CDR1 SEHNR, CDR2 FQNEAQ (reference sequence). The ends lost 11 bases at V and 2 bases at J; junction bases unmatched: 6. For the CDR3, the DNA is TGTGCCGGTTCGACAGGGACCTACGAGCAGTACTTC. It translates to CAGSTGTYEQYF.

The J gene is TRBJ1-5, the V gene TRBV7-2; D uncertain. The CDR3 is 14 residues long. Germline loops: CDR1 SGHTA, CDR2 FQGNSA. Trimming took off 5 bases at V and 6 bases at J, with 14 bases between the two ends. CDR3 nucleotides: TGTGCCAGCAGCCCATCCCCCACTCTTCAGCCCCAGCATTTT. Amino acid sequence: CASSPSPTLQPQHF. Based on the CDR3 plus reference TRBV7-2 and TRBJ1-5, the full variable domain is GAGVSQSPSNKVTEKGKDVELRCDPISGHTALYWYRQSLGQGLEFLIYFQGNSAPDKSGLPSDRFSAERTGGSVSTLTIQRTQQEDSAVYLCASSPSPTLQPQHFGDGTRLSIL.